Presented here are 20 T cell receptor beta chains from one specimen sequenced in a study of shared clonotypes between healthy human individuals. TCRdb's table, derived via immunoSEQ multiplex PCR, lists solely in-frame clones and lacks some. The sample lists over a million clones, about 75% occurring once. Sequenced input: memory CD4+ T cells sorted from blood. Subset indicated: CD45RA-negative fraction. These receptors came from a man aged 18 to 29 in good health.

The rearrangement links TRBV7-8 to TRBJ2-5; D perhaps matches TRBD1 (5 bases). Looked up from germline, CDR1 is SGHVS and CDR2 is FQNEAQ. Trimming removed 3 bases at V and 4 bases at J, with 9 bases between. The CDR3 contains 13 residues. The CDR3 is CASSFDSRETQYF. CDR3 DNA sequence: TGTGCCAGCAGCTTCGACAGTCGAGAGACCCAGTACTTC.

J is TRBJ1-1 and V is TRBV2, with a possible D match to TRBD1 (5 bases). The V gene's germline CDR1 is SNHLY and CDR2 FYNNEI. Trimming cost V 6 bases and J 0 bases, with 20 bases left between them. The CDR3 runs 17 residues. CDR3 in amino acids: CASSTDSYYTMNTEAFF. The CDR3, as DNA: TGTGCCAGCAGCACTGACAGCTACTATACTATGAACACTGAAGCTTTCTTT.

V is TRBV30 and J is TRBJ1-1; 8 bases align to TRBD1. The CDR3 extends over 13 amino acids. Germline V gene sequence: CDR1 GTSNPN, CDR2 SVGIG (reference sequence). The trim removed 4 bases at V and 3 bases at J, leaving 4 bases unmatched. The chain's CDR3 is CAWTGGVDTEAFF. CDR3 coding DNA: TGTGCCTGGACAGGGGGCGTTGACACTGAAGCTTTCTTT.

The CDR3 bases are TGTGCCAGCAGGATCACAGGCACGACAGCTAACTATGGCTACACCTTC. This sequence encodes CASRITGTTANYGYTF. V is TRBV5-4 and J is TRBJ1-2, with D possibly TRBD1 on 5 matching bases. The germline V gene has CDR1 SGHNT and CDR2 YYREEE (reference sequence). The CDR3 is made up of 16 amino acids. V was cut by 5 bases and J by 0 bases, with 17 bases left in between.

J is TRBJ2-7 and V is TRBV27; tentative D call: TRBD2 (5 bases). The CDR3 totals 17 residues. Germline V gene data show CDR1 as MNHEY and CDR2 as SMNVEV (reference sequence). Trimming removed 6 bases from V and 2 bases from J, with 23 bases in between. CDR3 sequence reads: CASSSKKASGFTYEQYF. As DNA, the CDR3 is TGTGCCAGCAGCTCAAAAAAGGCCTCGGGGTTCACCTACGAGCAGTACTTC.

The genes are TRBV6-5 and TRBJ1-1, with D possibly TRBD1 on 5 matching bases. V lost 2 bases and J 0 bases, leaving 7 bases between the germline ends. Germline V gives CDR1 MNHEY, CDR2 SVGAGI. CDR3 length equals 14 residues. CDR3 nucleotide sequence: TGTGCCAGCAGTTACACAGGTTTGAACACTGAAGCTTTCTTT. It is translated as CASSYTGLNTEAFF.

The sample holds one count of this clone. The same CDR3 arises from other DNA sequences in this sample as well. This sequence joins TRBV9 and TRBJ2-5; D gene uncertain. Trimming cost V 0 bases and J 1 base, with 7 bases left between them. The CDR3 totals 14 residues. The V gene's germline CDR1 is SGDLS and CDR2 YYNGEE. The CDR3 loop is CASSVGVFQETQYF. For the CDR3, the DNA is TGTGCCAGCAGCGTAGGGGTCTTCCAAGAGACCCAGTACTTC.

Many counts were recorded for this clone. CDR3 sequence reads: CASSLGSALAGDEQFF. Written as DNA, the CDR3 is TGCGCCAGCAGCTTGGGATCTGCGCTAGCGGGAGATGAGCAGTTCTTC. This chain joins TRBV5-1 and TRBJ2-1; 10 nucleotides agree with TRBD2. Germline V gene sequence: CDR1 SGHRS, CDR2 YFSETQ. After removal of 0 bases from V and 8 bases from J, the junction contained 8 bases not matched to a gene. The CDR3 runs 16 residues.

In this sample, this clone turned up once. This chain links TRBV7-3 with TRBJ2-6; TRBD2 is a possible D gene (6 bases). The CDR3 consists of 15 residues. Per the germline V gene, CDR1 is SGHTA and CDR2 is FQGTGA. Trimming pared 5 bases from V and 3 bases from J, leaving 11 bases between. The CDR3 coding sequence is TGTGCCAGCAGCCCCTCGGGGGATGGGGCCAACGTCCTGACTTTC. Its translation: CASSPSGDGANVLTF. Filled out from reference TRBV7-3 and TRBJ2-6, the complete variable domain reads GAGVSQTPSNKVTEKGKYVELRCDPISGHTALYWYRQSLGQGPEFLIYFQGTGAADDSGLPNDRFFAVRPEGSVSTLKIQRTERGDSAVYLCASSPSGDGANVLTFGAGSRLTVL.

This sequence joins TRBV1 and TRBJ2-7; the table names TRBD2, a call not compared with the DNA. TRBV1 is given as a pseudogene. CDR3 size: 15 residues. In nucleotides, the CDR3 is TGCACCAGCAGCCAAAAGAGCGGCTCCGCCTACGAGCAGTACTTC. It encodes CTSSQKSGSAYEQYF.

The rearrangement uses TRBV4-1 and TRBJ1-2; 8 bases agree with TRBD1. This CDR3 has 15 residues. Germline CDR1 reads MGHRA; CDR2 reads YSYEKL. Germline trimming cut 4 bases from V and 8 bases from J; bases unmatched to any gene: 12. This CDR3 is CASSLEDRAKWGYTF. In DNA, the CDR3 is TGCGCCAGCAGCCTCGAGGACAGGGCGAAGTGGGGCTACACCTTC.

A note on this clone: This sample also contains other DNA sequences that code for the same CDR3. V is TRBV5-1 and J is TRBJ2-1; D may match TRBD1 or TRBD2 (7 bases each). Germline CDR1 SGHRS, CDR2 YFSETQ. The germline V and J ends were trimmed by 4 bases and 2 bases, with 13 bases remaining between them. This CDR3 spans 15 amino acids. This CDR3 reads CASSPGGGPYNEQFF. The CDR3 region has the DNA TGCGCCAGCAGCCCAGGGGGAGGGCCCTACAATGAGCAGTTCTTC.

In DNA form, the CDR3 reads TGTGCCAGCAGGCAGAGGAGCAGACCGAACACCGGGGAGCTGTTTTTT. This codes for CASRQRSRPNTGELFF. This chain uses TRBV7-2 with TRBJ2-2; D remains ambiguous. Trimming stripped 6 bases from V and 0 bases from J, with 14 bases between. The CDR3 has 16 residues. The germline CDR1 and CDR2 sequences are SGHTA and FQGNSA.

A few counts support this clone. The chain is built from TRBV7-9 and TRBJ2-7, with 11 positions matching TRBD2. Germline CDR1 SEHNR, CDR2 FQNEAQ (reference sequence). With 4 bases clipped from V and 2 bases from J, the junction kept 13 bases outside the gene matches. The CDR3 extends over 18 amino acids. This CDR3 reads CASSYPSSGTSGTYEQYF. CDR3 nucleotide sequence: TGTGCCAGCAGCTACCCTAGCTCCGGGACTAGCGGTACCTACGAGCAGTACTTC.

As concerns this clone: A far larger clone lies a single base away; this is likely a read error. V usage is TRBV5-6 and J usage is TRBJ1-5; D not resolved. Trimming shortened V by 4 bases and J by 0 bases, and 2 bases separated the two germline ends. This CDR3 spans 12 amino acids. Germline lookup yields CDR1 SGHDT and CDR2 YYEEEE. CDR3 coding DNA: TGTGCCAGCAGCCATAGCAATCAGCCCCAGCATTTT. Its translation: CASSHSNQPQHF.

The CDR3 reads CASSSDRVYGYTF. In DNA, the CDR3 is TGTGCCAGCAGTTCTGACAGGGTATATGGCTACACCTTC. The chain combines TRBV28 with TRBJ1-2; 7 bases match TRBD1. From germline, CDR1 is MDHEN and CDR2 SYDVKM. J gave up 5 bases and V 4 bases, and 4 bases lay outside the gene matches. This CDR3 is built from 13 residues.

This chain links TRBV2 with TRBJ2-2; TRBD2 matches 7 bases. Germline CDR1 and CDR2: SNHLY and FYNNEI. The CDR3 spans 16 residues. Germline trimming cut 6 bases from V and 5 bases from J; bases unmatched to any gene: 12. The CDR3 DNA sequence: TGTGCCAGCAGCCCTCCTCGCGGGAGCGGGACCGGGGAGCTGTTTTTT. As protein: CASSPPRGSGTGELFF.

J is TRBJ1-2 and V is TRBV6-5; 8 positions agree with TRBD1. CDR3 length: 14 amino acids. Trimming took 6 bases from V and 5 from J; bases not matched to a gene: 8. CDR1 and CDR2 (germline): MNHEY, SVGAGI. For the CDR3, the DNA is TGTGCCAGCAGCTTCGGGACAGGATTTTATGGCTACACCTTC. Its protein is CASSFGTGFYGYTF.

The chain carries TRBV6-5 and TRBJ1-4, with unresolved D. Trimming removed 5 bases from V and 11 bases from J, with 9 bases in between. The germline V gene encodes CDR1 MNHEY and CDR2 SVGAGI. CDR3 length: 11 residues. In DNA, the CDR3 is TGTGCCAGCAGTGATCCCCGGAAACTGTTTTTT. Its translation is CASSDPRKLFF.

The chain employs TRBV4-2 and TRBJ1-3; 8 bases line up with TRBD1. In germline, CDR1 is LGHNA, CDR2 YNFKEQ. Trimming at V came to 9 bases and at J to 4 bases, leaving 11 bases not matched to a gene. This CDR3 has 15 amino acids. The CDR3 reads CASTTLGTGGNTIYF. DNA of the CDR3: TGTGCCAGTACTACGCTCGGGACAGGCGGAAACACCATATATTTT.